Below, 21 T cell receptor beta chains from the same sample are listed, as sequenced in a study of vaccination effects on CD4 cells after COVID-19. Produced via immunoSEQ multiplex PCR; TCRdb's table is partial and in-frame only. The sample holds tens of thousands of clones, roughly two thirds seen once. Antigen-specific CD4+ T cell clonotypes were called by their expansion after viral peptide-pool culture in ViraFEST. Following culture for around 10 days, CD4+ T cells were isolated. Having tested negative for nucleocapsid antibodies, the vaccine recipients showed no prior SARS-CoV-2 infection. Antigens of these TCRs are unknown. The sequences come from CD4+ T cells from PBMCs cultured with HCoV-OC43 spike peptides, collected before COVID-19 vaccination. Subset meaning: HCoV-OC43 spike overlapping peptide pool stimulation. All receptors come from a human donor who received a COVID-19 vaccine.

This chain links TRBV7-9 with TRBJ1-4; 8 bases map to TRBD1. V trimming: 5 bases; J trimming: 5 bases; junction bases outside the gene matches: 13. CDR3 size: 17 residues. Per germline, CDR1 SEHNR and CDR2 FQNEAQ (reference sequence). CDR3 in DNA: TGTGCCAGCAGCGGGACAGGCCGAGCCACGGCGAATGAAAAACTGTTTTTT. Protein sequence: CASSGTGRATANEKLFF.

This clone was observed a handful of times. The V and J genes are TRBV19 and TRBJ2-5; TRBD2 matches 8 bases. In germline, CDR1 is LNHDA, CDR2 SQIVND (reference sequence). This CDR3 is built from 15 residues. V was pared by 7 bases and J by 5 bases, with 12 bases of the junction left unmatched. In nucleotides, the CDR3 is TGTGCCAGTACCTCCTCGGGGGGGAGAGAGGAGACCCAGTACTTC. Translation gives CASTSSGGREETQYF.

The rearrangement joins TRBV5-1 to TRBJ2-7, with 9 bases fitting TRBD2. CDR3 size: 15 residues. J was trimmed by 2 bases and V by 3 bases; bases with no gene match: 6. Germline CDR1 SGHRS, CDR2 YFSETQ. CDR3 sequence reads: CASSSGAGGPYEQYF. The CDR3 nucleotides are TGCGCCAGCAGCTCTGGGGCGGGGGGGCCCTACGAGCAGTACTTC.

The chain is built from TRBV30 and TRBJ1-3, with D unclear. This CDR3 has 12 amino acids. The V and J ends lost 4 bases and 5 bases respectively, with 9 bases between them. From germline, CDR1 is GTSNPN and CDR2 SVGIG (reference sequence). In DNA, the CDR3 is TGTGCCTGGATGGCGGGTCGAAACACCATATATTTT. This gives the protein CAWMAGRNTIYF.

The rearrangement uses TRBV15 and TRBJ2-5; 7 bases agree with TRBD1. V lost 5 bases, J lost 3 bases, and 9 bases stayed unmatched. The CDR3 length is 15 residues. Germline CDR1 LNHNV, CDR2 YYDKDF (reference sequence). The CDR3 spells CATSVYSGGKETQYF. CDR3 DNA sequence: TGTGCCACCAGCGTATACTCAGGGGGAAAAGAGACCCAGTACTTC.

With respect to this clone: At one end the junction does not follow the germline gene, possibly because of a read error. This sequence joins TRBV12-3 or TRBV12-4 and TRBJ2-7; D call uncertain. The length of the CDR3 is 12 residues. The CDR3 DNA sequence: TGTGCCAGCAGTTTAGGTCTGGCCCCGACCAACTTC. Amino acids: CASSLGLAPTNF.

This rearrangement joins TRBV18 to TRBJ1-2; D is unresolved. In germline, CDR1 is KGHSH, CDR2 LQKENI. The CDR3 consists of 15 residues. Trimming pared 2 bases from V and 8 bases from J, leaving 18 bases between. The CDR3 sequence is CASSPTEPKVNGYTF. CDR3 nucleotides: TGTGCCAGCTCACCAACAGAGCCCAAGGTGAACGGCTACACCTTC.

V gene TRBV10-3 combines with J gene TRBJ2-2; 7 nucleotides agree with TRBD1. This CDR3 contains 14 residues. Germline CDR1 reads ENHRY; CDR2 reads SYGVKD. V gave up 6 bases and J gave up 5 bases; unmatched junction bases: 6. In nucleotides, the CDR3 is TGTGCCATCAGAGGGGACAGTCCAACCGGGGAGCTGTTTTTT. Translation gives CAIRGDSPTGELFF.

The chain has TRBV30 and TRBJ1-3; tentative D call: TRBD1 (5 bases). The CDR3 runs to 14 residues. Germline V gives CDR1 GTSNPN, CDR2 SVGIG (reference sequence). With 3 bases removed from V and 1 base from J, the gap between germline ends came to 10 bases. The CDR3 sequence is CAWRGVKSGNTIYF. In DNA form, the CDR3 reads TGTGCCTGGAGAGGGGTGAAGTCTGGAAACACCATATATTTT.

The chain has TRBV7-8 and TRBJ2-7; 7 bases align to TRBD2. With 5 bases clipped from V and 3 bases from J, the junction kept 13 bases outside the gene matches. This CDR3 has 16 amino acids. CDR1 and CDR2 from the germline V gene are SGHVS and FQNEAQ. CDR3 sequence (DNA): TGTGCCAGCAGCACGGCGGGGGATCCCCCTTACTACGAGCAGTACTTC. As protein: CASSTAGDPPYYEQYF.

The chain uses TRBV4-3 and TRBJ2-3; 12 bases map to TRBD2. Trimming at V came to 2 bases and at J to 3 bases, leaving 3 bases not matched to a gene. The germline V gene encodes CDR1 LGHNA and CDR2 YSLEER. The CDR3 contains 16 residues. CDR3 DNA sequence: TGCGCCAGCAGCCAATCTAGCGGGGGGGCTACAGATACGCAGTATTTT. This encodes CASSQSSGGATDTQYF.

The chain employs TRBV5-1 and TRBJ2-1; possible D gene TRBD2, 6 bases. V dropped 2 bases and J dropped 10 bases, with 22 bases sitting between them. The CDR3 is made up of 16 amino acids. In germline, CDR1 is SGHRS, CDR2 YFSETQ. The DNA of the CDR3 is TGCGCCAGCAGCTTCCGGGGGACTCCAGAAAAAGGGGAGCAGTTCTTC. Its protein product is CASSFRGTPEKGEQFF.

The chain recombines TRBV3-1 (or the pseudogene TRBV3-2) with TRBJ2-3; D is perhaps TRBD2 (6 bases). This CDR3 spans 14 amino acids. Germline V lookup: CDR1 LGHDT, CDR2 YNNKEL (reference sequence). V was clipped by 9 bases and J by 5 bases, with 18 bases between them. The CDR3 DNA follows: TGTGCCAGTTGGACTATCTACCCGGGAGATACGCAGTATTTT. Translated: CASWTIYPGDTQYF.

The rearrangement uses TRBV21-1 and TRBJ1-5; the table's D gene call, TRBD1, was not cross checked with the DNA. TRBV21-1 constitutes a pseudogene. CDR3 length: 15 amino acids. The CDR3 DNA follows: TGTGCCAGCAGCTGCCGACAGGGGGGCAATCAGCCCCAGCATTTT. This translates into CASSCRQGGNQPQHF.

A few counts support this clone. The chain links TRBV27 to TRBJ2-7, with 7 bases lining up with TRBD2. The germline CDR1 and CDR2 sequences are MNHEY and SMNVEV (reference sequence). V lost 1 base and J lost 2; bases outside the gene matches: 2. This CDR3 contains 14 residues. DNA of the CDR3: TGTGCCAGCAGTTTATTGCGGGGGACCTACGAGCAGTACTTC. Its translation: CASSLLRGTYEQYF.

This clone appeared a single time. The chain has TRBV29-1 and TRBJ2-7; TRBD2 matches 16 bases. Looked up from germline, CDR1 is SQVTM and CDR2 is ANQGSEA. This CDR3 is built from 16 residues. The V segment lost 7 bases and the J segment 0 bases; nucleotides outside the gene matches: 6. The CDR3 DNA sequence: TGCAGCGCCGCCGGGACTAGCGGGAGGGCCTCCTACGAGCAGTACTTC. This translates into CSAAGTSGRASYEQYF.

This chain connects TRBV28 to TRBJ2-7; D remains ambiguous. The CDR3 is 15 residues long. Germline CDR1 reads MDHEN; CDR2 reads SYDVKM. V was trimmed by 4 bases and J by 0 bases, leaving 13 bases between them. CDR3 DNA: TGTGCCAGCAGTTCCTGGTTGGGGATCTCCTACGAGCAGTACTTC. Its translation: CASSSWLGISYEQYF.

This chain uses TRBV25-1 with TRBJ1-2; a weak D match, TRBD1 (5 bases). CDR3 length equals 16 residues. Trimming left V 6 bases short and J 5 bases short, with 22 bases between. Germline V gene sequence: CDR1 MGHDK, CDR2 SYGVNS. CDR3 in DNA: TGTGCCAGCAGAGCCAGGCGGACAAGGAGGGCTTATGGCTACACCTTC. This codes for CASRARRTRRAYGYTF.

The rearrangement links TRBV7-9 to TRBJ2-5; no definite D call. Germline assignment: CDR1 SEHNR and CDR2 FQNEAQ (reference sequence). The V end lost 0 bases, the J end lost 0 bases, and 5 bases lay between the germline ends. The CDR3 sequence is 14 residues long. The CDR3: CASSLAEYQETQYF. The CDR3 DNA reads TGTGCCAGCAGCTTAGCCGAGTACCAAGAGACCCAGTACTTC. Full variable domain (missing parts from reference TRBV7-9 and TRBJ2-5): DTGVSQNPRHKITKRGQNVTFRCDPISEHNRLYWYRQTLGQGPEFLTYFQNEAQLEKSRLLSDRFSAERPKGSFSTLEIQRTEQGDSAMYLCASSLAEYQETQYFGPGTRLLVL.

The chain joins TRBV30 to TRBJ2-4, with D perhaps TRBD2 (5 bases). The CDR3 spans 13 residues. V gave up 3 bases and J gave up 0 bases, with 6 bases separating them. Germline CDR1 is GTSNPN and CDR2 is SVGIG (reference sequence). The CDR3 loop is CAWSGVAKNIQYF. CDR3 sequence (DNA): TGTGCCTGGAGCGGGGTAGCCAAAAACATTCAGTACTTC.

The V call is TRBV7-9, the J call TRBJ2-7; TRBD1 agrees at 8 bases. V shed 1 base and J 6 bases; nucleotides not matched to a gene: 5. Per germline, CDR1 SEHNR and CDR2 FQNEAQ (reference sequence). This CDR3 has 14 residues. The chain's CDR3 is CASSLGTGNGEQYF. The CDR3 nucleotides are TGTGCCAGCAGCTTAGGGACAGGGAACGGCGAGCAGTACTTC.